This entry describes one T cell receptor (beta chain). Its antigen is undetermined. Those who donated were healthy bone marrow donors. While unrecorded immune exposures were likely, the donors were nominally healthy when sampled. These data come from a study of cytomegalovirus exposure and HLA in healthy donors. Study observations and caveats: Relative to equally common others, HLA-associated TCR beta chains showed greater clonal expansion in a later analysis. Earlier analysis looked at TCR beta V segments, and most were productive about 87% or about 30% of the time.

With 60 Vbeta and 13 Jbeta primers, the PCR was carried out. Generated by immunoSEQ multiplex PCR, the TCRdb table keeps only in-frame clones and is missing some. The sample holds 300,000 or so clones, around four fifths seen once. The sequenced sample was PBMCs. This sequence originates from a woman in her 40s in good health and CMV-seropositive.

CDR3 bases: TGTGCCAGCAGTTCCGTCGGGCGGGCTACCTACAATGAGCAGTTCTTC. Translation: CASSSVGRATYNEQFF. The V gene is TRBV27, the J gene TRBJ2-1; TRBD2 is a possible D gene (5 bases). The germline CDR1 and CDR2 sequences are MNHEY and SMNVEV (reference sequence). CDR3 size: 16 residues. Trimming pared 4 bases from V and 2 bases from J, leaving 15 bases between.